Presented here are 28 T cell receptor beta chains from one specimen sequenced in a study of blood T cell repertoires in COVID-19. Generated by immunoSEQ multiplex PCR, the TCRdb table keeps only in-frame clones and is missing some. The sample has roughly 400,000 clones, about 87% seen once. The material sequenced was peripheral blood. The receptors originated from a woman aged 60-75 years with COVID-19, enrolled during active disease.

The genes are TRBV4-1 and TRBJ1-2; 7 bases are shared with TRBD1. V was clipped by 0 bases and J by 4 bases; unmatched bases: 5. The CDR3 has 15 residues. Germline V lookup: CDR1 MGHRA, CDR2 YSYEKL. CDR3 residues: CASSQETGRFYGYTF. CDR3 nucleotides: TGCGCCAGCAGCCAAGAGACAGGGAGATTCTATGGCTACACCTTC.

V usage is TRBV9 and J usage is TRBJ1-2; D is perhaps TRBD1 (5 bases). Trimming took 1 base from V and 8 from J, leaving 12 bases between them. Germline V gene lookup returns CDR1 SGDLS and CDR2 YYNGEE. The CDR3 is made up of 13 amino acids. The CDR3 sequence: CASSVLGTWGYTF. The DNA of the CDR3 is TGTGCCAGCAGCGTACTCGGGACTTGGGGCTACACCTTC. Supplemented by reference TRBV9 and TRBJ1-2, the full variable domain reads DSGVTQTPKHLITATGQRVTLRCSPRSGDLSVYWYQQSLDQGLQFLIQYYNGEERAKGNILERFSAQQFPDLHSELNLSSLELGDSALYFCASSVLGTWGYTFGSGTRLTVV.

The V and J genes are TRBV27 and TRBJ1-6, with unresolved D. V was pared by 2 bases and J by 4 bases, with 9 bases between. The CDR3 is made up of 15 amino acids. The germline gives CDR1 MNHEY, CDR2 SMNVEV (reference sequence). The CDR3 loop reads CASSLGSLYNSPLHF. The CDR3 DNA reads TGTGCCAGCAGTTTAGGGAGTTTATATAATTCACCCCTCCACTTT.

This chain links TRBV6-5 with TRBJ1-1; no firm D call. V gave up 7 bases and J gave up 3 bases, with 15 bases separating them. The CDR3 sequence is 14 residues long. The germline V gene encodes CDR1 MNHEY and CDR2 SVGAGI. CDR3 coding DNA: TGTGCCAGCACTTTAGCGGGCTTGTACACTGAAGCTTTCTTT. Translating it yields CASTLAGLYTEAFF.

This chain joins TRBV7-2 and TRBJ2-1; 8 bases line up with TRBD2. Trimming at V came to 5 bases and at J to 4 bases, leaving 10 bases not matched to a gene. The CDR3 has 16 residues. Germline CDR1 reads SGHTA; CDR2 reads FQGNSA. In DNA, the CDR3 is TGTGCCAGCAGCCCACGGACTAGCTTTTCTTACAATGAGCAGTTCTTC. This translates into CASSPRTSFSYNEQFF.

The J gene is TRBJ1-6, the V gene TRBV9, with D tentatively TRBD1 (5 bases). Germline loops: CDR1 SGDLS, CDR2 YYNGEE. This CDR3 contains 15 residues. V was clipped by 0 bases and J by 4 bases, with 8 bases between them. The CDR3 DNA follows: TGTGCCAGCAGCGTAGAGGGGCAGTATAATTCACCCCTCCACTTT. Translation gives CASSVEGQYNSPLHF.

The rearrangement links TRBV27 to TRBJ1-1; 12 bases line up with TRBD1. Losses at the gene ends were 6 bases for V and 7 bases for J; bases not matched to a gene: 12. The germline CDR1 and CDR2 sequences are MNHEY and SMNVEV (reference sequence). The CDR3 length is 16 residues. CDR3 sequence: CASRKGTGGGESEAFF. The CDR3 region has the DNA TGTGCCAGCAGAAAAGGGACAGGGGGCGGCGAAAGTGAAGCTTTCTTT.

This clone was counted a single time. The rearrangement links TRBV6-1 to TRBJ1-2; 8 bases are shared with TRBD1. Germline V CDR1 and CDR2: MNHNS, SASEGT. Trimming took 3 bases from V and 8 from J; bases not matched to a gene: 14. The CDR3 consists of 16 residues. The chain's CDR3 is CASSEGGGRGQNGYTF. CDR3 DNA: TGTGCCAGCAGTGAGGGGGGGGGCAGGGGGCAGAACGGCTACACCTTC.

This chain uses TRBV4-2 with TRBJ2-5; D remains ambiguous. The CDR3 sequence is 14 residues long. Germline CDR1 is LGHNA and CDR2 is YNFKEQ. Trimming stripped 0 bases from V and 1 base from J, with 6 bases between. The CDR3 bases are TGTGCCAGCAGCCAAGATACAGCCCAAGAGACCCAGTACTTC. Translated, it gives CASSQDTAQETQYF.

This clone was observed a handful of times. The CDR3 DNA reads as TGTGCCAGCAGCCAGAATTGGGAGCAGTACTTC. Translation gives CASSQNWEQYF. The rearrangement joins TRBV5-5 to TRBJ2-7; D is unclear. Looked up from germline, CDR1 is SGHKS and CDR2 is YYEKEE (reference sequence). The CDR3 loop spans 11 amino acids. Trimming stripped 4 bases from V and 7 bases from J, with 9 bases between.

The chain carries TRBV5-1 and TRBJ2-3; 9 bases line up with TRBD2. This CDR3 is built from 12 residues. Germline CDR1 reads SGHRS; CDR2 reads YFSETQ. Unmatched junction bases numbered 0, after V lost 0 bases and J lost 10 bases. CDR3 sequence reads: CASSLASGAQYF. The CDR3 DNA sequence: TGCGCCAGCAGCTTGGCTAGCGGGGCGCAGTATTTT.

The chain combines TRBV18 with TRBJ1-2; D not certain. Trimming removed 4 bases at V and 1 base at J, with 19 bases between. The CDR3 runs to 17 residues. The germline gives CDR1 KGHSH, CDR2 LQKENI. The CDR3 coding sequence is TGTGCCAGCTCACTTTCTACGCGATTCGGTTTTAACTATGGCTACACCTTC. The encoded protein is CASSLSTRFGFNYGYTF.

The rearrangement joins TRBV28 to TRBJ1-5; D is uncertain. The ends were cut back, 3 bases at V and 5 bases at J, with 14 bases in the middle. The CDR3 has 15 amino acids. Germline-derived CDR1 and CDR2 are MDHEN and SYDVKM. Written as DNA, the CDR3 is TGTGCCAGCAGTTTCCTTGGAGCAATAGATCAGCCCCAGCATTTT. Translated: CASSFLGAIDQPQHF.

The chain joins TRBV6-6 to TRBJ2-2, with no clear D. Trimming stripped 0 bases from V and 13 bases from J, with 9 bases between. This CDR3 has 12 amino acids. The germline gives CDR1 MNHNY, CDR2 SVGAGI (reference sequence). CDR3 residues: CASSYSTGVLFF. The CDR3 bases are TGTGCCAGCAGTTACTCGACTGGTGTGCTGTTTTTT.

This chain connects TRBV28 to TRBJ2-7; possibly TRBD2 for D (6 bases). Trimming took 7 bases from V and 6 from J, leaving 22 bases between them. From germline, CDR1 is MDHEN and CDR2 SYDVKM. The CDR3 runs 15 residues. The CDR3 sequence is CASKSGGTARLEQYF. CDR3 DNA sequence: TGTGCCAGCAAGAGTGGAGGGACCGCTAGGCTCGAGCAGTACTTC.

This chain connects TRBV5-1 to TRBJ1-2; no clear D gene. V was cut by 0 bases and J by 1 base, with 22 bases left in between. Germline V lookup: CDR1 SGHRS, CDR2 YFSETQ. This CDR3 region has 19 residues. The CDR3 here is CASSLGDGLRLAGNYGYTF. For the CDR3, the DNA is TGCGCCAGCAGCTTGGGCGACGGACTCAGATTGGCCGGTAACTATGGCTACACCTTC.

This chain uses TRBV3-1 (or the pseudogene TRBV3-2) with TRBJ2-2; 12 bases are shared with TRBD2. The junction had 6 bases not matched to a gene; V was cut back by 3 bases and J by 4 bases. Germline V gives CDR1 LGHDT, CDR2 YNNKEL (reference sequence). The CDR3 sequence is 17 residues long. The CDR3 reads CASSQGGLAGFTGELFF. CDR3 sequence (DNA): TGTGCCAGCAGCCAGGGTGGACTAGCGGGGTTCACCGGGGAGCTGTTTTTT.

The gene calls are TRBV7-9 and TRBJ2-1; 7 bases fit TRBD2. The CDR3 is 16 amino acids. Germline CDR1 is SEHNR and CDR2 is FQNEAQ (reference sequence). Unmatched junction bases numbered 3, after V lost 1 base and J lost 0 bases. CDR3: CASSLGGTTSYNEQFF. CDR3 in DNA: TGTGCCAGCAGCTTAGGAGGGACTACCTCCTACAATGAGCAGTTCTTC.

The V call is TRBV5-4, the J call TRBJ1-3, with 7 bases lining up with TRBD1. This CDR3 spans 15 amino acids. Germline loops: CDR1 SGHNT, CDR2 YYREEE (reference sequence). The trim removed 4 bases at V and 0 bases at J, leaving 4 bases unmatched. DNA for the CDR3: TGTGCCAGCAGCCGGGACAGAAACTCTGGAAACACCATATATTTT. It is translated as CASSRDRNSGNTIYF.

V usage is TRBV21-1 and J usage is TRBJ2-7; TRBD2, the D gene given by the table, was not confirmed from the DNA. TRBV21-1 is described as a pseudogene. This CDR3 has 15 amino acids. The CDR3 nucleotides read TGTGCCAGCAGCAAAGACGGAGTAACACAATACGAGCAGTACTTC. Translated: CASSKDGVTQYEQYF.

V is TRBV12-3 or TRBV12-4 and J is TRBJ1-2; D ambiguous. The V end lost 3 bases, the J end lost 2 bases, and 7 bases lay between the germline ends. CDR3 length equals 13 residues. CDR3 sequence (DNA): TGTGCCAGCAGTTTGGCGGAGAACTATGGCTACACCTTC. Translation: CASSLAENYGYTF.

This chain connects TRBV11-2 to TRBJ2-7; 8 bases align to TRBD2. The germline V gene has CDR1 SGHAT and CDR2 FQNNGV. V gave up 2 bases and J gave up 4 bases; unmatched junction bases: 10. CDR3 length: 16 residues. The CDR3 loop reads CASSLSGGGPKYEQYF. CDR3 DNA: TGTGCCAGCAGCTTATCGGGCGGGGGGCCAAAGTACGAGCAGTACTTC. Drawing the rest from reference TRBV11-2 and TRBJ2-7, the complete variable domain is EAGVAQSPRYKIIEKRQSVAFWCNPISGHATLYWYQQILGQGPKLLIQFQNNGVVDDSQLPKDRFSAERLKGVDSTLKIQPAKLEDSAVYLCASSLSGGGPKYEQYFGPGTRLTVT.

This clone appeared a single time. Here the CDR3 reads CASSVRGAGNTIYF. CDR3 sequence (DNA): TGTGCCAGCAGCGTCAGGGGAGCCGGAAACACCATATATTTT. The V and J genes are TRBV9 and TRBJ1-3; D is possibly TRBD1 (6 bases). Germline V gene lookup returns CDR1 SGDLS and CDR2 YYNGEE. Deletions cut 2 bases from V and 4 bases from J, with 10 bases between. The CDR3 covers 14 residues.

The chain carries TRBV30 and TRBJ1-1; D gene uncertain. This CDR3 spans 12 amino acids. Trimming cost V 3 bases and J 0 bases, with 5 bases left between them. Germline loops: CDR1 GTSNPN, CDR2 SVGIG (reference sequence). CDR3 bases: TGTGCCTGGAGCCGGGTGAACACTGAAGCTTTCTTT. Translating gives CAWSRVNTEAFF.

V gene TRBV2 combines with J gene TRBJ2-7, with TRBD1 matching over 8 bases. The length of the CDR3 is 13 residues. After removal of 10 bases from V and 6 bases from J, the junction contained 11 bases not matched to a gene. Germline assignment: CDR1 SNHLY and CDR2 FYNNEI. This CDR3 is CANRDRPLPEQYF. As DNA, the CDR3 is TGTGCCAACCGGGACAGGCCTCTCCCCGAGCAGTACTTC.

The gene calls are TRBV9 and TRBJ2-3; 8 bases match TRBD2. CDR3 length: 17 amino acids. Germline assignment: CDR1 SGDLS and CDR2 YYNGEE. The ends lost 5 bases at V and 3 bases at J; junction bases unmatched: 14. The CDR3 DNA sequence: TGTGCCAGCAGTGACAGGCGGGGGGACGGGTTGACAGATACGCAGTATTTT. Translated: CASSDRRGDGLTDTQYF.

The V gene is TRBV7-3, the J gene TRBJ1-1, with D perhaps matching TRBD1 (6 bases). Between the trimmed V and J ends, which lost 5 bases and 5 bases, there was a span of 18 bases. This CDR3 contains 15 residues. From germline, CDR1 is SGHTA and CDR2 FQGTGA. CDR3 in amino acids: CASSRDSGEGTEAFF. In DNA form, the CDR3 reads TGTGCCAGCAGCCGGGACTCAGGGGAGGGAACTGAAGCTTTCTTT.

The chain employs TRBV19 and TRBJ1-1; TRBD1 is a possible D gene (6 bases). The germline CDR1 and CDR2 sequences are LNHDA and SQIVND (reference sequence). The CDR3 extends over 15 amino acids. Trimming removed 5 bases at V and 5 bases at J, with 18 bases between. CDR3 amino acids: CASSPGKGGGTEAFF. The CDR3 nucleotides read TGTGCCAGTAGTCCGGGGAAAGGGGGAGGGACTGAAGCTTTCTTT.